This T cell receptor beta chain was recovered during a study of CD8+CD57+ T cells in acquired aplastic anemia (dated 2018 in TCRdb). Regarding the complete study: On average, sorted CD4+ and CD8+ cells yielded approximately 3 ug of extracted DNA, with a range of about 0.17 to 27.4 ug. CD8+CD57+ expansion was defined as frequency above the mean frequency observed in healthy subjects.

V drops 0 bases and J drops 9 bases, leaving 14 bases in between. According to the germline V gene, CDR1 reads SGDLS and CDR2 reads YYNGEE. The CDR3 spans 14 residues, from the cysteine through the phenylalanine. Only the CDR3 DNA stays, 42 bases, in frame from base 1. Beyond this particular receptor, the publication reports: Although under 35 CD8+ CDR3 sequences were shared by patients and controls, these sequences appeared highly expressed in patients and within the immunodominant clones of patients. CD8+ Simpson's diversity did not differ significantly between patients and healthy controls (P=0.060).

On this clonotype itself: Its antigen is unknown. No much larger clonotype is one base removed from it; base qualities were not supplied.

Patients chosen for sequencing had shown expansion of CD8+CD57+ cells by flow cytometry. Every patient had severe acquired aplastic anemia, diagnosed using the International Study of Aplastic Anemia and Agranulocytosis and Camitta criteria. No patient had received any therapy when blood was sampled. In the study, sorted CD4+ and CD8+ blood T cells from patients with severe aplastic anemia and from healthy subjects underwent deep sequencing of TCR repertoires. In the USA, patient enrollment took place under clinicaltrials.gov protocols 00001620, 01623167, 00001397, 00071045, 00081523 and 00961064. Ficoll-Paque density gradient centrifugation was used to isolate peripheral blood mononuclear cells. CD4+ and CD8+ T cells were sorted by FACS or magnetic beads before DNA extraction. Profiling of TCR beta VDJ combinations and CDR3 sequences used genomic DNA as the template. TCR repertoire sequencing was run on an Illumina HiSeq 2000. The published analysis was carried out like this. Repertoires were assessed using TRBV/TRBJ rearrangement plots, CDR3 size and DJ length profiles, and Simpson's diversity index. The most abundant DNA sequence in the deep sequencing data was defined as the immunodominant clone. CDR3 amino acid sequences were screened for sharing across subjects and compared with published repertoires and the VDJdb database. Through fastp at Q25 and MiXCR, TCRdb rebuilt clones from the public reads, retaining in-frame beta chains. Each CDR3 protein appears once, grouped with its most common genes and DNA. The V and J calls reflect TCRdb's pipeline rather than the authors' work. This sample comprises approximately 260,000 distinct CDR3 sequences, 82% of them detected only once. The top ten hold about 41% of the sample.

The sample consisted of sorted CD4+, CD8+, or CD8+CD57+ T cells (not recorded which) from PBMCs. The clonotype was recovered from a human donor with aplastic anemia. The rearranged chain carries TRBV9 and TRBJ2-3; the D segment is perhaps TRBD1 or TRBD2, each sharing 5 matched bases. This receptor carries the CDR3 CASSVGGRSTTQYF. At the DNA level, the sequence is TGTGCCAGCAGCGTAGGGGGACGTAGCACAACGCAGTATTTT.